The clone carrying this TCR beta chain was detected many times. TCRdb re-called the multiplex PCR reads with MiXCR, one entry per CDR3 protein. This table holds about 150,000 distinct CDR3 sequences, over 25% found once. Axillary draining lymph nodes of breast cancer patients supplied the node samples. The CDR3 runs 13 residues. V shed 5 bases, J shed 6 bases, and the junction held 4 bases outside the gene matches. The sample is drawn from a study of breast tumors, draining lymph nodes, adjacent tissues. The clonotype comes from a female donor with breast cancer. Some clones in this sample may be carry-over from other donors' samples. The chain joins TRBV12-3 or TRBV12-4 to TRBJ2-3; 8 bases are shared with TRBD1. Sequencing was done on a sample of axillary lymph node tissue. The CDR3 DNA sequence: TGTGCCAGCAGTATGGACAGGGCTGATACGCAGTATTTT. Amino acid sequence: CASSMDRADTQYF.